Below, 10 T cell receptor beta chains from the same sample are listed, as sequenced in a study of prognosis after radiotherapy for stage I lung cancer. By two-round multiplex PCR, the TCR beta CDR3 was amplified from genomic DNA. The authors ran first-round PCR with primers specific to each TRBV and TRBJ gene. TCRdb re-derived calls from the multiplex PCR reads in MiXCR, one entry per CDR3 protein. Among about 12,000 distinct CDR3 sequences listed, 43% were seen once. The sequences come from PBMCs, collected before or after stereotactic body radiation therapy (not recorded which). These receptors all come from a donor of 50 years or more with non-small cell lung cancer.

This clonotype was found once. The CDR3 loop reads CASSFLTGSTEAFF. In DNA form, the CDR3 reads TGTGCCAGTAGTTTTCTGACAGGGTCCACTGAAGCTTTCTTT. The gene calls are TRBV19 and TRBJ1-1; the match to TRBD1 covers 7 bases. The CDR3 is 14 residues long. Germline V gives CDR1 LNHDA, CDR2 SQIVND (reference sequence). V shed 5 bases, J shed 4 bases, and the junction held 7 bases outside the gene matches.

By share of the sample, this clonotype is medium-sized. The gene calls are TRBV7-2 and TRBJ1-6, with D perhaps matching TRBD1 (5 bases). The germline V gene has CDR1 SGHTA and CDR2 FQGNSA. The CDR3 loop spans 16 amino acids. V dropped 5 bases and J dropped 2 bases, with 13 bases sitting between them. Here the CDR3 reads CASSVRLGAYNSPLHF. The CDR3 DNA follows: TGTGCCAGCAGCGTCAGGTTAGGGGCCTATAATTCACCCCTCCACTTT.

In regard to this clonotype: A far larger clone is just one base off, so this is likely a read error. J is TRBJ2-7 and V is TRBV29-1; 12 nucleotides agree with TRBD2. The CDR3 covers 20 residues. Unmatched junction bases numbered 23, after V lost 1 base and J lost 7 bases. The V gene's germline CDR1 is SQVTM and CDR2 ANQGSEA. CDR3 loop: CSVEGLGVASGGAGYDEQYF. As DNA, the CDR3 is TGCAGCGTTGAAGGCCTCGGGGTTGCTAGCGGGGGGGCCGGGTATGATGAGCAGTACTTC.

The chain combines TRBV6-1 with TRBJ2-1; tentatively, D is TRBD2 (5 bases). Trimming stripped 7 bases from V and 3 bases from J, with 16 bases between. This CDR3 has 15 amino acids. Germline-derived CDR1 and CDR2 are MNHNS and SASEGT. Here the CDR3 DNA reads TGTGCCAGCATGAGGGAGACGATGTACTACAATGAGCAGTTCTTC. Residues: CASMRETMYYNEQFF.

The sample holds many counts of this clonotype. The chain employs TRBV5-1 and TRBJ2-7; TRBD1 matches at 7 bases. The junction had 15 bases not matched to a gene; V was cut back by 6 bases and J by 6 bases. The CDR3 sequence is 15 residues long. In germline, CDR1 is SGHRS, CDR2 YFSETQ. The CDR3 DNA sequence: TGCGCCAGCACCAAGGCCCCGCGGACAGGAGCCGAGCAGTACTTC. This translates into CASTKAPRTGAEQYF.

Remarks on this clonotype: The conserved phenylalanine or tryptophan normally closing the CDR3 is absent here, so this likely arose from a read error. J is TRBJ2-7 and V is TRBV3-1; no reliable D call. Trimming took off 2 bases at V and 6 bases at J, with 8 bases between the two ends. The CDR3 runs to 12 residues. Germline V gives CDR1 LGHDT, CDR2 YNNKEL (reference sequence). The CDR3 protein is CASSQTWLEQYS. The CDR3 nucleotides read TGTGCCAGCAGCCAAACATGGCTCGAGCAGTACTCC.

By share of the sample, this clonotype is medium-sized (0.01 to 0.1%). V and J are TRBV2 and TRBJ2-2; 7 positions agree with TRBD2. CDR1 SNHLY and CDR2 FYNNEI come from the germline V gene. The CDR3 is 14 amino acids. The V segment lost 7 bases and the J segment 5 bases; nucleotides outside the gene matches: 7. This chain's CDR3 is CASNPNSGTGELFF. The CDR3 nucleotides are TGTGCCAGCAATCCGAATAGCGGGACCGGGGAGCTGTTTTTT.

This clonotype appeared a few times. V and J are TRBV2 and TRBJ2-4; D not certain. CDR1 is SNHLY and CDR2 is FYNNEI in the germline V gene. The CDR3 is 18 residues long. The V end was cut by 1 base, the J end by 7 bases, with 23 bases between. CDR3 DNA: TGTGCCAGCAGTGAAGGGGGTTTAGAATCCATCTTAGAGAACATTCAGTACTTC. Translation gives CASSEGGLESILENIQYF.

About this clonotype itself: The junction and the germline gene differ at one end; a read error may be behind it. The V gene is TRBV6-1, the J gene TRBJ2-7; tentatively, D is TRBD2 (5 bases). In germline, CDR1 is MNHNS, CDR2 SASEGT. The CDR3 totals 14 residues. The CDR3 coding sequence is TGTACCAGCAGGTCAACCAGCGGAACCTACGAGCAGTACTTC. Its translation is CTSRSTSGTYEQYF.

This clonotype was seen at least ten times. J is TRBJ2-1 and V is TRBV5-4, with 10 bases matching TRBD1. The V gene's germline CDR1 is SGHNT and CDR2 YYREEE (reference sequence). The CDR3 spans 15 residues. J gave up 4 bases and V 9 bases, and 10 bases lay outside the gene matches. CDR3 sequence (DNA): TGTGCCATCAGAGAGGGACAGGGGAGTTACAATGAGCAGTTCTTC. It translates to CAIREGQGSYNEQFF.